Each of the 17 T cell receptor beta chains below was sequenced from the same sample in a study of PD-1 blockade in mismatch repair-deficient tumors. This table comes from immunoSEQ multiplex PCR, and its TCRdb copy is limited to in-frame clones, with some not included. The sample includes about 100,000 clones, 70% to 85% seen only once; the top ten take around 6.6%. This specimen was peripheral blood, taken approximately 35 weeks after starting pembrolizumab. The receptors stem from an adult with mismatch repair-deficient cancer.

The chain joins TRBV10-1 to TRBJ2-5; 9 bases line up with TRBD2. V lost 4 bases, J lost 1 base, and 1 base stayed unmatched. Germline V CDR1 and CDR2: WNHNN, SYGVQD (reference sequence). The CDR3 has 14 residues. The CDR3 nucleotides read TGCGCCAGCAGTGGACTAGCGGTCCAAGAGACCCAGTACTTC. Encoded protein: CASSGLAVQETQYF.

The V and J genes are TRBV9 and TRBJ2-2; D not resolved. V shed 2 bases and J shed 1 base, with 15 bases lying between them. CDR1 is SGDLS and CDR2 is YYNGEE in the germline V gene. The CDR3 is made up of 17 amino acids. The CDR3 bases are TGTGCCAGCAGCGTGTCTTCAAGGGTGTGGAACACCGGGGAGCTGTTTTTT. This gives the protein CASSVSSRVWNTGELFF. The variable domain in full, with the rest retrieved from reference TRBV9 and TRBJ2-2, is DSGVTQTPKHLITATGQRVTLRCSPRSGDLSVYWYQQSLDQGLQFLIQYYNGEERAKGNILERFSAQQFPDLHSELNLSSLELGDSALYFCASSVSSRVWNTGELFFGEGSRLTVL.

V usage is TRBV14 and J usage is TRBJ2-7, with TRBD2 as a possible D gene (5 bases). Trimming took off 0 bases at V and 3 bases at J, with 18 bases between the two ends. CDR3 size: 17 residues. Germline CDR1 and CDR2: SGHDN and FVKESK. CDR3 in amino acids: CASSQDVKVTTLYEQYF. The CDR3 nucleotides read TGTGCCAGCAGCCAAGACGTGAAAGTGACTACACTCTACGAGCAGTACTTC.

The rearrangement links TRBV6-1 to TRBJ1-5; D uncertain. CDR1 and CDR2 (germline): MNHNS, SASEGT. V lost 2 bases and J 0 bases, leaving 8 bases between the germline ends. There are 15 residues in the CDR3. The CDR3 DNA reads TGTGCCAGCAGTGAACAGCCCTATAGCAATCAGCCCCAGCATTTT. Protein sequence: CASSEQPYSNQPQHF.

J is TRBJ2-1 and V is TRBV7-8; 11 nucleotides align to TRBD1. Germline trimming cut 5 bases from V and 15 bases from J; bases unmatched to any gene: 3. Germline CDR1 reads SGHVS; CDR2 reads FQNEAQ. This CDR3 has 11 residues. DNA of the CDR3: TGTGCCAGCAGCGGACAGGGGGCGACGTTCTTC. This encodes CASSGQGATFF. Full variable domain (remainder filled in from reference TRBV7-8 and TRBJ2-1): GAGVSQSPRYKVAKRGQDVALRCDPISGHVSLFWYQQALGQGPEFLTYFQNEAQLDKSGLPSDRFFAERPEGSVSTLKIQRTQQEDSAVYLCASSGQGATFFGPGTRLTVL.

V gene TRBV27 combines with J gene TRBJ1-2; TRBD1 is a possible D gene (5 bases). Trimming removed 3 bases from V and 9 bases from J, with 26 bases in between. This CDR3 is built from 17 residues. Germline V gene lookup returns CDR1 MNHEY and CDR2 SMNVEV (reference sequence). The CDR3 sequence: CASSFHDRADGITSYTF. CDR3 coding DNA: TGTGCCAGCAGTTTTCACGACAGAGCTGATGGGATTACTAGCTACACCTTC.

The chain combines TRBV7-6 with TRBJ2-5, with D tentatively TRBD1 or TRBD2 (5 bases each). The V end was cut by 2 bases, the J end by 11 bases, with 12 bases between. CDR3 length equals 12 residues. Germline-derived CDR1 and CDR2 are SGHVS and FNYEAQ. The CDR3 DNA is TGTGCCAGCAGCTTACCACAGGACTGGCAGTACTTC. As protein: CASSLPQDWQYF.

This clone has only a few counts. The rearrangement joins TRBV7-9 to TRBJ1-1; D is possibly TRBD1 (5 bases). V lost 1 base to trimming and J lost 7 bases, with 13 bases between them. The CDR3 is made up of 14 amino acids. Germline CDR1 is SEHNR and CDR2 is FQNEAQ (reference sequence). Written as DNA, the CDR3 is TGTGCCAGCAGCTTAGGGCCGGGGCGGAATGAAGCTTTCTTT. It yields the protein CASSLGPGRNEAFF. The full variable domain, with the rest looked up from reference TRBV7-9 and TRBJ1-1, is DTGVSQNPRHKITKRGQNVTFRCDPISEHNRLYWYRQTLGQGPEFLTYFQNEAQLEKSRLLSDRFSAERPKGSFSTLEIQRTEQGDSAMYLCASSLGPGRNEAFFGQGTRLTVV.

The V and J genes are TRBV6-5 and TRBJ2-7; D call uncertain. This CDR3 is built from 12 residues. Germline V gives CDR1 MNHEY, CDR2 SVGAGI. V gave up 6 bases and J gave up 3 bases, with 9 bases separating them. CDR3 sequence reads: CASSRDGYEQYF. The CDR3 DNA is TGTGCCAGCAGCCGTGACGGCTACGAGCAGTACTTC.

This chain links TRBV7-9 with TRBJ1-5; D remains unclear. The CDR3 loop spans 17 amino acids. The germline V and J ends were trimmed by 3 bases and 0 bases, with 15 bases remaining between them. CDR1 is SEHNR, CDR2 FQNEAQ, per germline (reference sequence). The CDR3 DNA is TGTGCCAGCAGCTTGGAACGCCCCAAACATAGCAATCAGCCCCAGCATTTT. It yields the protein CASSLERPKHSNQPQHF.

The CDR3 nucleotides read TGCGCCAGCAGCGGTGACCCCGGGAGCCGAGAGCAGTTCTTC. Translated: CASSGDPGSREQFF. The rearrangement uses TRBV5-1 and TRBJ2-1; D perhaps matches TRBD2 (6 bases). V lost 4 bases and J 10 bases, leaving 18 bases between the germline ends. The germline V gene encodes CDR1 SGHRS and CDR2 YFSETQ. The CDR3 is made up of 14 amino acids.

This chain uses TRBV5-5 with TRBJ2-1; D is unresolved. CDR1 SGHKS and CDR2 YYEKEE come from the germline V gene (reference sequence). The CDR3 consists of 14 residues. With 4 bases removed from V and 0 bases from J, the gap between germline ends came to 8 bases. CDR3 in amino acids: CASSDPSSYNEQFF. In DNA form, the CDR3 reads TGTGCCAGCAGCGATCCCAGCTCCTACAATGAGCAGTTCTTC.

This clone was counted a single time. The genes are TRBV7-6 and TRBJ1-2; no definite D call. The CDR3 extends over 15 amino acids. Trimming took off 1 base at V and 4 bases at J, with 13 bases between the two ends. The germline V gene has CDR1 SGHVS and CDR2 FNYEAQ. The CDR3 DNA is TGTGCCAGCAGCTTAGAGACACACCCCTCCTATGGCTACACCTTC. It encodes CASSLETHPSYGYTF.

The gene calls are TRBV10-1 and TRBJ1-1; 9 bases match TRBD1. The V gene end was trimmed by 10 bases and the J gene end by 7 bases; junction bases not matched to a gene: 10. The CDR3 runs to 13 residues. CDR1 WNHNN and CDR2 SYGVQD come from the germline V gene (reference sequence). The CDR3 protein is CAIPTGGTDEAFF. The CDR3 coding sequence is TGCGCCATCCCGACAGGGGGGACGGATGAAGCTTTCTTT.

The chain uses TRBV29-1 and TRBJ1-4; TRBD1 aligns across 7 bases. V lost 4 bases to trimming and J lost 5 bases; unmatched junction nucleotides: 7. The CDR3 runs to 14 residues. The V gene's germline CDR1 is SQVTM and CDR2 ANQGSEA. In DNA, the CDR3 is TGCAGCGTTGGAGGGGACAGCGAGAATGAAAAACTGTTTTTT. It translates to CSVGGDSENEKLFF. The variable domain in full, completed from reference TRBV29-1 and TRBJ1-4, reads SAVISQKPSRDICQRGTSLTIQCQVDSQVTMMFWYRQQPGQSLTLIATANQGSEATYESGFVIDKFPISRPNLTFSTLTVSNMSPEDSSIYLCSVGGDSENEKLFFGSGTQLSVL.

The V and J genes are TRBV9 and TRBJ2-3; D remains unclear. There are 14 residues in the CDR3. V was clipped by 2 bases and J by 0 bases, with 7 bases between them. CDR1 is SGDLS, CDR2 YYNGEE, per germline. CDR3 in amino acids: CASSVDGSTDTQYF. The CDR3 region has the DNA TGTGCCAGCAGCGTCGACGGGAGCACAGATACGCAGTATTTT.

The chain recombines TRBV7-2 with TRBJ2-7, with D perhaps matching TRBD1 (5 bases). The length of the CDR3 is 14 residues. Deletions cut 1 base from V and 0 bases from J, with 7 bases between. CDR1 and CDR2 from the germline V gene are SGHTA and FQGNSA. CDR3 nucleotide sequence: TGTGCCAGCAGCTTAGGCAGGGCCTCCTACGAGCAGTACTTC. It specifies CASSLGRASYEQYF. The full variable domain, rest sourced from reference TRBV7-2 and TRBJ2-7, is GAGVSQSPSNKVTEKGKDVELRCDPISGHTALYWYRQSLGQGLEFLIYFQGNSAPDKSGLPSDRFSAERTGGSVSTLTIQRTQQEDSAVYLCASSLGRASYEQYFGPGTRLTVT.